One and the same sample provided the 14 T cell receptor beta chains below, sequenced in a study of CD8 T cells in ankylosing spondylitis (dated by TCRdb to the late 2010s). These TCRs are of unknown antigen specificity. On the study overall, not on this receptor specifically: Blood from ankylosing spondylitis patients appeared to be characterized by a TCR beta motif made up of several highly homologous amino acid variants.

Library preparation employed 5' RACE. Sequenced using an Illumina HiSeq 2500. Through fastp at Q25 and MiXCR, TCRdb rebuilt clones from the public reads, retaining in-frame beta chains. When rows share a CDR3 protein, they turn into one entry using the most common DNA and genes. For this sample there are about 450,000 distinct CDR3 sequences; roughly a quarter appear just once. Approximately 1% of the sample belongs to the ten largest clones. Sequencing was done on a sample of blood, either unsorted or a sorted T cell fraction (not recorded which). The source is a male donor with ankylosing spondylitis.

V is TRBV20-1 and J is TRBJ2-5; possibly TRBD2 for D (6 bases). Germline-derived CDR1 and CDR2 are DFQATT and SNEGSKA (reference sequence). The CDR3 has 12 residues. Trimming shortened V by 8 bases and J by 3 bases, and 13 bases separated the two germline ends. The CDR3 region is CSPSSDKETQYF. The CDR3 nucleotides read TGCAGTCCATCTAGCGATAAAGAGACCCAGTACTTC.

V usage is TRBV29-1 and J usage is TRBJ1-2, with TRBD1 matching over 7 bases. Germline CDR1 is SQVTM and CDR2 is ANQGSEA. The CDR3 has 10 residues. The ends lost 7 bases at V and 11 bases at J; junction bases unmatched: 7. CDR3 DNA sequence: TGCAGCGCGGGGGTGGACAGGTACACCTTC. Encoded protein: CSAGVDRYTF.

V gene TRBV20-1 combines with J gene TRBJ1-4; possible D gene TRBD1, 5 bases. The length of the CDR3 is 16 residues. Trimming took off 3 bases at V and 8 bases at J, with 22 bases between the two ends. Germline CDR1 DFQATT, CDR2 SNEGSKA (reference sequence). The CDR3 loop is CSASGERGAENEKLFF. For the CDR3, the DNA is TGCAGTGCTAGTGGAGAACGCGGGGCGGAAAACGAAAAACTGTTTTTT.

The sample holds a few counts of this clonotype. V and J are TRBV11-2 and TRBJ2-1, with TRBD2 as a possible D gene (6 bases). V lost 0 bases and J 0 bases, leaving 9 bases between the germline ends. The germline V gene encodes CDR1 SGHAT and CDR2 FQNNGV. The length of the CDR3 is 16 residues. Here the CDR3 reads CASSLEYGSSYNEQFF. CDR3 nucleotides: TGTGCCAGCAGCTTAGAATACGGGAGCTCCTACAATGAGCAGTTCTTC. Full variable domain (rest looked up from reference TRBV11-2 and TRBJ2-1): EAGVAQSPRYKIIEKRQSVAFWCNPISGHATLYWYQQILGQGPKLLIQFQNNGVVDDSQLPKDRFSAERLKGVDSTLKIQPAKLEDSAVYLCASSLEYGSSYNEQFFGPGTRLTVL.

V is TRBV19 and J is TRBJ1-2; no clear D. V gave up 5 bases and J gave up 5 bases, with 18 bases separating them. The germline CDR1 and CDR2 sequences are LNHDA and SQIVND (reference sequence). The CDR3 is made up of 15 amino acids. The CDR3 bases are TGTGCCAGTAGTGCTCAGAGCGCTGAACTTTATGGCTACACCTTC. This encodes CASSAQSAELYGYTF.

This clonotype was seen only a few times. The gene calls are TRBV7-2 and TRBJ2-7; D might be TRBD2 (6 bases). The CDR3 is made up of 14 amino acids. From germline, CDR1 is SGHTA and CDR2 FQGNSA. The V end was cut by 5 bases, the J end by 4 bases, with 15 bases between. The CDR3 spells CASSPLGGFYEQYV. CDR3 DNA sequence: TGTGCCAGCAGCCCCTTGGGGGGTTTTTACGAGCAGTACGTC.

The CDR3 bases are TGTGCCACCAGCAGAGCGGGGGAGGGCCACTACGAGCAGTACTTC. Translating gives CATSRAGEGHYEQYF. The rearrangement uses TRBV15 and TRBJ2-7, with 7 bases identical to TRBD2. The CDR3 runs to 15 residues. Germline V gene lookup returns CDR1 LNHNV and CDR2 YYDKDF (reference sequence). Trimming cost V 1 base and J 3 bases; bases outside gene matches: 6.

The V call is TRBV6-2 or TRBV6-3, the J call TRBJ2-7; the D gene could be TRBD1 or TRBD2 (5 bases each). Trimming took 6 bases from V and 10 from J, leaving 16 bases between them. Germline CDR1 reads MNHEY; CDR2 reads SVGEGT. The CDR3 consists of 12 residues. The CDR3, as DNA: TGTGCCAGCAGGGGGGACCTCCCCGGCCAGTACGTC. Its translation is CASRGDLPGQYV.

This clonotype has just a few counts. J is TRBJ2-7 and V is TRBV7-9; 8 bases agree with TRBD2. CDR3 length: 15 amino acids. Germline lookup yields CDR1 SEHNR and CDR2 FQNEAQ (reference sequence). J was trimmed by 5 bases and V by 2 bases; bases with no gene match: 8. The CDR3, as DNA: TGTGCCAGCAGCTTAAGAAGCGGGAGTCGGAACGAGCAGTACTTC. This gives the protein CASSLRSGSRNEQYF.

This clonotype was counted only a few times. The V and J genes are TRBV12-3 or TRBV12-4 and TRBJ1-3, with D perhaps TRBD1 (6 bases). This CDR3 has 15 residues. Trimming took 2 bases from V and 2 from J, leaving 10 bases between them. For the CDR3, the DNA is TGTGCCAGCAGTTTAAGGGGGGCCACTGGAAACACCATATATTTT. It encodes CASSLRGATGNTIYF.

This rearrangement joins TRBV5-8 to TRBJ2-7; D call uncertain. This CDR3 is 14 amino acids long. CDR1 and CDR2 (germline): SGHTS, YDEGEE. Trimming pared 4 bases from V and 2 bases from J, leaving 13 bases between. The CDR3 DNA reads as TGTGCCAGCAGCCGGATTATAAAGACCTACGAGCAGTACGTC. Protein product: CASSRIIKTYEQYV.

This clonotype was detected only a few times. CDR3 in amino acids: CASTAEGYEQYV. DNA of the CDR3: TGTGCCAGCACCGCGGAGGGATACGAGCAGTACGTC. This rearrangement joins TRBV2 to TRBJ2-7; perhaps TRBD2 as D (6 bases). The CDR3 consists of 12 residues. Germline CDR1 SNHLY, CDR2 FYNNEI. V dropped 7 bases and J dropped 4 bases, with 11 bases sitting between them.

The chain couples TRBV4-1 to TRBJ2-5; 14 positions match TRBD2. The germline CDR1 and CDR2 sequences are MGHRA and YSYEKL. V shed 0 bases and J 5 bases; nucleotides not matched to a gene: 8. This CDR3 has 18 residues. DNA of the CDR3: TGCGCCAGCAGCCAAGATGGGACTAGCGGGAGAGGTGGGGAGACCCAGTACTTC. Encoded protein: CASSQDGTSGRGGETQYF.

This clonotype appeared a few times. This chain uses TRBV12-3 or TRBV12-4 with TRBJ2-3, with D possibly matching TRBD2 (5 bases). The CDR3 covers 14 residues. The germline V and J ends were trimmed by 7 bases and 6 bases, with 17 bases remaining between them. The CDR3 sequence: CASTTGILRDTQYF. As DNA, the CDR3 is TGTGCCAGCACCACGGGAATCCTGCGGGATACGCAGTATTTT.